This entry lists 22 T cell receptor beta chains sequenced from one sample in a study of T cell responses to AZD1222 COVID-19 vaccine. Using immunoSEQ multiplex PCR, the repertoire was profiled, and TCRdb retains in-frame clones only, with some absent. The repertoire holds around 140,000 clones, with about 90% as singletons. Sequenced material: peripheral blood, taken 28 days after the second AZD1222 dose. Receptors originate from an adult who received the AZD1222 COVID-19 vaccine.

This chain joins TRBV2 and TRBJ2-7; 7 bases are a match to TRBD2. Unmatched junction bases numbered 13, after V lost 5 bases and J lost 3 bases. Germline V gives CDR1 SNHLY, CDR2 FYNNEI. This CDR3 is built from 16 residues. CDR3 sequence reads: CASSPSRWGGNYEQYF. In DNA, the CDR3 is TGTGCCAGCAGTCCCAGCAGATGGGGGGGAAACTACGAGCAGTACTTC.

The rearrangement uses TRBV9 and TRBJ2-1, with D unresolved. Per the germline V gene, CDR1 is SGDLS and CDR2 is YYNGEE. V was shortened by 0 bases and J by 10 bases, with 14 bases between the two germline ends. This CDR3 spans 14 amino acids. The DNA of the CDR3 is TGTGCCAGCAGCGTAGCTTGGCCCGAGGTCGAGCAGTTCTTC. Its protein is CASSVAWPEVEQFF.

The chain has TRBV7-9 and TRBJ1-2; D gene ambiguous. This CDR3 comprises 13 residues. The germline gives CDR1 SEHNR, CDR2 FQNEAQ (reference sequence). Trimming pared 2 bases from V and 8 bases from J, leaving 12 bases between. The CDR3 bases are TGTGCCAGCAGCTTATTCATGGCGGAAGGCTACACCTTC. Its translation is CASSLFMAEGYTF.

This rearrangement joins TRBV10-3 to TRBJ1-1; 9 bases are shared with TRBD1. Germline CDR1 and CDR2: ENHRY and SYGVKD. The CDR3 runs to 16 residues. With 1 base clipped from V and 4 bases from J, the junction kept 7 bases outside the gene matches. CDR3: CAISEFGGQGSTEAFF. CDR3 DNA: TGTGCCATCAGTGAGTTTGGAGGACAGGGGAGCACTGAAGCTTTCTTT.

The CDR3: CASSHPGGADTQYF. The CDR3 nucleotides are TGTGCCAGCAGTCACCCCGGCGGGGCAGATACGCAGTATTTT. The chain couples TRBV6-5 to TRBJ2-3, with D possibly TRBD2 on 6 matching bases. This CDR3 region has 14 residues. CDR1 and CDR2 from the germline V gene are MNHEY and SVGAGI. Trimming took 5 bases from V and 4 from J, leaving 13 bases between them.

The chain couples TRBV7-2 to TRBJ1-4, with D possibly TRBD1 on 5 matching bases. Trimming took 5 bases from V and 1 from J, leaving 11 bases between them. From germline, CDR1 is SGHTA and CDR2 FQGNSA. The CDR3 is 15 residues long. This chain's CDR3 is CASSRADRTNEKLFF. The CDR3 DNA reads as TGTGCCAGCAGCCGGGCCGACAGAACTAATGAAAAACTGTTTTTT. Full variable domain (missing parts from reference TRBV7-2 and TRBJ1-4): GAGVSQSPSNKVTEKGKDVELRCDPISGHTALYWYRQSLGQGLEFLIYFQGNSAPDKSGLPSDRFSAERTGGSVSTLTIQRTQQEDSAVYLCASSRADRTNEKLFFGSGTQLSVL.

The chain combines TRBV18 with TRBJ1-5; 10 bases fit TRBD1. In germline, CDR1 is KGHSH, CDR2 LQKENI. The V and J ends lost 2 bases and 4 bases, in that order; junction bases with no gene match: 2. This CDR3 contains 15 residues. In DNA form, the CDR3 reads TGTGCCAGCTCACCATCGGGACAGGGGAATCAGCCCCAGCATTTT. The encoded protein is CASSPSGQGNQPQHF.

About this clone itself: At one end the junction does not follow the germline gene, possibly because of a read error. The genes are TRBV7-7 and TRBJ2-1, with 8 bases matching TRBD1. This CDR3 has 15 residues. Germline-derived CDR1 and CDR2 are SSHAT and FNYEAQ (reference sequence). The DNA of the CDR3 is TGTGCTAGCAGCAACCACAGGGGGAACAACAATGAGCAGTTCTTC. This sequence encodes CASSNHRGNNNEQFF.

Points on this clone: This same CDR3 is encoded by further DNA sequences in the sample. The CDR3 protein is CASGLAGNQPQHF. CDR3 DNA: TGTGCTAGTGGTTTGGCTGGAAATCAGCCCCAGCATTTT. The chain couples TRBV12-5 to TRBJ1-5; D uncertain. The V and J ends lost 1 base and 4 bases respectively, with 5 bases between them. The CDR3 sequence is 13 residues long. Germline V gives CDR1 LGHNT, CDR2 FRNRAP.

J is TRBJ1-3 and V is TRBV13; 8 bases align to TRBD1. The CDR3 totals 15 residues. The germline gives CDR1 PRHDT, CDR2 FYEKMQ (reference sequence). V lost 6 bases and J lost 5; bases outside the gene matches: 9. CDR3 protein: CASSRWTGKRNTIYF. The CDR3 DNA follows: TGTGCCAGCAGTCGGTGGACAGGGAAGAGAAACACCATATATTTT.

The rearrangement joins TRBV2 to TRBJ1-4; no firm D call. The germline gives CDR1 SNHLY, CDR2 FYNNEI. V gave up 3 bases and J gave up 7 bases, with 15 bases separating them. CDR3 length: 15 residues. This chain's CDR3 is CASSELAQLGEKLFF. CDR3 in DNA: TGTGCCAGCAGTGAGCTGGCCCAGCTTGGTGAAAAACTGTTTTTT.

V and J are TRBV7-2 and TRBJ2-3; 7 nucleotides line up with TRBD2. The germline V gene has CDR1 SGHTA and CDR2 FQGNSA. CDR3 size: 15 residues. The trim removed 5 bases at V and 2 bases at J, leaving 7 bases unmatched. CDR3 DNA: TGTGCCAGCAGCCCCGTAGCGGGCGCCACAGATACGCAGTATTTT. Amino acids: CASSPVAGATDTQYF.

This clone was observed a few times. V gene TRBV5-6 combines with J gene TRBJ2-2; D is uncertain. This CDR3 has 15 residues. Germline assignment: CDR1 SGHDT and CDR2 YYEEEE. Trimming removed 3 bases from V and 0 bases from J, with 9 bases in between. The CDR3, as DNA: TGTGCCAGCAGCTCTGGATTATCGAACACCGGGGAGCTGTTTTTT. Encoded protein: CASSSGLSNTGELFF.

The chain uses TRBV5-1 and TRBJ2-1; 9 positions match TRBD1. J was trimmed by 6 bases and V by 4 bases; bases with no gene match: 14. The germline V gene has CDR1 SGHRS and CDR2 YFSETQ. The CDR3 spans 17 residues. The CDR3 loop is CASSISLTGGFSNEQFF. Written as DNA, the CDR3 is TGCGCCAGCAGCATTAGCCTGACAGGGGGTTTCAGCAATGAGCAGTTCTTC.

The chain joins TRBV19 to TRBJ1-1, with D unclear. Germline values: CDR1 LNHDA, CDR2 SQIVND (reference sequence). V shed 8 bases and J shed 8 bases, with 18 bases lying between them. The CDR3 runs 13 residues. The CDR3 DNA follows: TGTGCCAGTTCAAACACGGGTGAGCGGGAAGCTTTCTTT. It yields the protein CASSNTGEREAFF.

This clone was seen once. The chain joins TRBV29-1 to TRBJ2-1; 9 bases map to TRBD1. The J segment lost 8 bases and the V segment lost 8 bases, leaving 10 bases of the junction unmatched. Germline-derived CDR1 and CDR2 are SQVTM and ANQGSEA. The CDR3 is made up of 13 amino acids. CDR3 loop: CSCADRGAYEQFF. CDR3 nucleotide sequence: TGCAGCTGTGCGGACAGGGGAGCGTATGAGCAGTTCTTC.

V and J are TRBV5-1 and TRBJ1-2, with a tentative D call TRBD1 (5 bases). Germline loops: CDR1 SGHRS, CDR2 YFSETQ. V was shortened by 4 bases and J by 7 bases, with 11 bases between the two germline ends. This CDR3 is 12 amino acids long. CDR3 sequence (DNA): TGCGCCAGCAGCAGGCAGGGCGGTGGCTACACCTTC. It is translated as CASSRQGGGYTF.

This chain links TRBV7-2 with TRBJ2-3, with D unresolved. Trimming took 5 bases from V and 0 from J, leaving 6 bases between them. The V gene's germline CDR1 is SGHTA and CDR2 FQGNSA. There are 13 residues in the CDR3. The CDR3 region has the DNA TGTGCCAGCAGCCCCTCAAGCACAGATACGCAGTATTTT. Translation gives CASSPSSTDTQYF.

The genes are TRBV25-1 and TRBJ2-3, with 7 bases aligning to TRBD2. CDR1 and CDR2 (germline): MGHDK, SYGVNS. The trim removed 2 bases at V and 5 bases at J, leaving 13 bases unmatched. The CDR3 is 17 amino acids. The CDR3 DNA is TGTGCCAGCAGTGAAGTGGCTGGGCGGGAGAGGGGAGATACGCAGTATTTT. This codes for CASSEVAGRERGDTQYF. Combining the CDR3 with reference TRBV25-1 and TRBJ2-3 gives the whole variable domain EADIYQTPRYLVIGTGKKITLECSQTMGHDKMYWYQQDPGMELHLIHYSYGVNSTEKGDLSSESTVSRIRTEHFPLTLESARPSHTSQYLCASSEVAGRERGDTQYFGPGTRLTVL.

The chain uses TRBV15 and TRBJ1-1; D gene unclear. This CDR3 is built from 14 residues. Trimming took 0 bases from V and 0 from J, leaving 5 bases between them. Looked up from germline, CDR1 is LNHNV and CDR2 is YYDKDF (reference sequence). CDR3 loop: CATSRDLVNTEAFF. DNA of the CDR3: TGTGCCACCAGCAGAGATTTGGTGAACACTGAAGCTTTCTTT.

V is TRBV5-1 and J is TRBJ2-7; possible D gene TRBD1, 6 bases. V lost 4 bases to trimming and J lost 5 bases, with 16 bases between them. The CDR3 has 14 amino acids. Per the germline V gene, CDR1 is SGHRS and CDR2 is YFSETQ. The CDR3 coding sequence is TGCGCCAGCAGCCCAAAACAGGACAGAAACGAGCAGTACTTC. This encodes CASSPKQDRNEQYF.

This clone was picked up one time. V gene TRBV18 combines with J gene TRBJ1-2; D is uncertain. The CDR3 length is 16 residues. Germline values: CDR1 KGHSH, CDR2 LQKENI. V lost 4 bases to trimming and J lost 0 bases, with 15 bases between them. The CDR3 region is CASSLLDGTTNYGYTF. Here the CDR3 DNA reads TGTGCCAGCTCACTTCTGGACGGAACAACTAACTATGGCTACACCTTC.